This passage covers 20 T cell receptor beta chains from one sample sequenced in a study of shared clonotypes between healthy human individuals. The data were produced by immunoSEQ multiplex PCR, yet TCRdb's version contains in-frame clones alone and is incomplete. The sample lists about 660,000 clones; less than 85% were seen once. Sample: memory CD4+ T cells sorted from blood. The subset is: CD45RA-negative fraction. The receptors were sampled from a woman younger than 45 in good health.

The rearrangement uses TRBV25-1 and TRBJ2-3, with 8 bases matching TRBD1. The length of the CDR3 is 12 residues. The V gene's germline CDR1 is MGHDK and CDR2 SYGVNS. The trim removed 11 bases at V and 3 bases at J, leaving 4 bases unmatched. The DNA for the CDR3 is TGTGCCGTCCAGGGGGCTACAGATACGCAGTATTTT. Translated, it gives CAVQGATDTQYF.

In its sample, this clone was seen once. The CDR3 nucleotides read TGTGCCAGCATCTTACAGGGACCGAACACCGGGGAGCTGTTTTTT. This encodes CASILQGPNTGELFF. The chain is built from TRBV28 and TRBJ2-2, with D possibly matching TRBD1 (6 bases). This CDR3 spans 15 amino acids. Germline V lookup: CDR1 MDHEN, CDR2 SYDVKM. Deletions cut 7 bases from V and 0 bases from J, with 12 bases between.

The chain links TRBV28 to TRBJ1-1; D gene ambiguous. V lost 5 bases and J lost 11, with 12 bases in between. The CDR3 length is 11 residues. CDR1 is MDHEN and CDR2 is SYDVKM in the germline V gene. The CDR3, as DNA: TGTGCCAGCAGTCCCACAAGGAAGGCTTTCTTT. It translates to CASSPTRKAFF.

In DNA form, the CDR3 reads TGCGCCAGCAGCCAGGACCGGGACAAGCTCTTCTACGAGCAGTACTTC. Its protein is CASSQDRDKLFYEQYF. The chain uses TRBV4-1 and TRBJ2-7, with D possibly being TRBD1 (6 bases). V lost 3 bases to trimming and J lost 3 bases, with 18 bases between them. Germline-derived CDR1 and CDR2 are MGHRA and YSYEKL. This CDR3 has 16 residues.

The CDR3 DNA sequence: TGTGCCAGCAGCTTAGATAGGTTTGGCTACACCTTC. Translation gives CASSLDRFGYTF. J is TRBJ1-2 and V is TRBV11-2; D gene uncertain. Germline V CDR1 and CDR2: SGHAT, FQNNGV. Trimming took 0 bases from V and 7 from J, leaving 6 bases between them. This CDR3 spans 12 amino acids. The entire variable domain, with the rest obtained from reference TRBV11-2 and TRBJ1-2, is as follows: EAGVAQSPRYKIIEKRQSVAFWCNPISGHATLYWYQQILGQGPKLLIQFQNNGVVDDSQLPKDRFSAERLKGVDSTLKIQPAKLEDSAVYLCASSLDRFGYTFGSGTRLTVV.

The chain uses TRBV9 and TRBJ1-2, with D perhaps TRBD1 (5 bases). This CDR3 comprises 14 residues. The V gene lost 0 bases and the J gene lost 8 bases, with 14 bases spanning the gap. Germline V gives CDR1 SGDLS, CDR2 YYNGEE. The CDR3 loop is CASSVGGPLDGYTF. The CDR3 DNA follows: TGTGCCAGCAGCGTAGGGGGCCCCCTGGACGGCTACACCTTC.

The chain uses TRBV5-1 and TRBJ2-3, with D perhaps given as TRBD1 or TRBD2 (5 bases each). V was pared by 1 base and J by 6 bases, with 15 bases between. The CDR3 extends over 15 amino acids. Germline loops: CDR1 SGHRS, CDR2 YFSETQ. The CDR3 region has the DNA TGCGCCAGCAGCTTGTTCCCGGGACCCTCGGATACGCAGTATTTT. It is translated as CASSLFPGPSDTQYF.

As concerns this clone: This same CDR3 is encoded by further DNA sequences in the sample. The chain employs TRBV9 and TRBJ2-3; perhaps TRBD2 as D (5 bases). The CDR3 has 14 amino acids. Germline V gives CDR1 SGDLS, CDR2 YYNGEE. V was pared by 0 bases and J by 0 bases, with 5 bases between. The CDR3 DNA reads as TGTGCCAGCAGCGTAGGAGGGAGCACAGATACGCAGTATTTT. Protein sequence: CASSVGGSTDTQYF.

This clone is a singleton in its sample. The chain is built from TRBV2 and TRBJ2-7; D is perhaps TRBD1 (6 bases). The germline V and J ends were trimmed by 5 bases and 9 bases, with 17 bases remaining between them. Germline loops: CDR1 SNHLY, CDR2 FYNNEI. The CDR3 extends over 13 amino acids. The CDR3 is CASSRRAEGGQYF. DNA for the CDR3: TGTGCCAGCAGTAGAAGGGCTGAAGGGGGGCAGTACTTC.

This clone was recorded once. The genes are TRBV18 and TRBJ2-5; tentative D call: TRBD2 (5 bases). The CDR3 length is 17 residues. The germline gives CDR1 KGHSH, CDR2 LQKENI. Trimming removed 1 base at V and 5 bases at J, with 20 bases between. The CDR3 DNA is TGTGCCAGCTCACCACGCCCGGCGAGCTCTCGCGGGGAGACCCAGTACTTC. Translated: CASSPRPASSRGETQYF.

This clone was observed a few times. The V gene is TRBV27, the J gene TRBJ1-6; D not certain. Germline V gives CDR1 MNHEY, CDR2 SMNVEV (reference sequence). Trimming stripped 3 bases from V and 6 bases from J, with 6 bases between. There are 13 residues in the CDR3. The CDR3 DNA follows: TGTGCCAGCAGTTTTTGGCCTAATTCACCCCTCCACTTT. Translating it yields CASSFWPNSPLHF.

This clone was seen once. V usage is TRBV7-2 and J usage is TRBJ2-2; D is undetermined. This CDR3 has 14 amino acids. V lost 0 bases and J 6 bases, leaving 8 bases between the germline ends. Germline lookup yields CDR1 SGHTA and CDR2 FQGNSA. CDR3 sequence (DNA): TGTGCCAGCAGCTTAGCGCAGGTATCCGGGGAGCTGTTTTTT. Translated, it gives CASSLAQVSGELFF.

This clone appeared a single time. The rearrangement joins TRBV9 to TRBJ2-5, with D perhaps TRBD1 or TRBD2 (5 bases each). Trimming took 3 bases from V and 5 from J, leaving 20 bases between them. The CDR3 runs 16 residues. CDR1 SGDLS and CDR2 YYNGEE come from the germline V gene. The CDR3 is CASSDRDGRQAETQYF. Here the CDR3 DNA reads TGTGCCAGCAGCGACCGGGACGGTCGCCAGGCGGAGACCCAGTACTTC.

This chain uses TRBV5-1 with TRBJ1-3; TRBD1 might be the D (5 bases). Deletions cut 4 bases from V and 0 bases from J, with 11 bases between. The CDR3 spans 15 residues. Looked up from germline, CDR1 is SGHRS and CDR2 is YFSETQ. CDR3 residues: CASSPRTSSGNTIYF. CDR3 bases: TGCGCCAGCAGCCCTAGGACAAGCTCTGGAAACACCATATATTTT.

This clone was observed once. In DNA form, the CDR3 reads TGTGCCAGCAGTCCTGGACTAGCGGGCCTGTCCTACAATGAGCAGTTCTTC. This translates into CASSPGLAGLSYNEQFF. The chain uses TRBV28 and TRBJ2-1, with 11 bases identical to TRBD2. V shed 5 bases and J 1 base; nucleotides not matched to a gene: 7. This CDR3 is 17 amino acids long. Germline V CDR1 and CDR2: MDHEN, SYDVKM.

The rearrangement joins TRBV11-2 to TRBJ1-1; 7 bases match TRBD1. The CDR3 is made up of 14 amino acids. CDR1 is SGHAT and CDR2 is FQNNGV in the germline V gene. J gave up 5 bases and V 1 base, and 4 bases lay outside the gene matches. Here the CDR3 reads CASSLVGRGTEAFF. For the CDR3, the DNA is TGTGCCAGCAGCTTAGTTGGCAGGGGGACTGAAGCTTTCTTT.

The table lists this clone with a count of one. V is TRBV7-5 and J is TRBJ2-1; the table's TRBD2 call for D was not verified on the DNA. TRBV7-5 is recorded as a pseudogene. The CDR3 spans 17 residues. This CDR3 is CVRSLEGRLVSGDEQFF. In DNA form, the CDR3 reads TGTGTCAGAAGCTTAGAAGGGCGCCTGGTGAGCGGCGATGAGCAGTTCTTC.

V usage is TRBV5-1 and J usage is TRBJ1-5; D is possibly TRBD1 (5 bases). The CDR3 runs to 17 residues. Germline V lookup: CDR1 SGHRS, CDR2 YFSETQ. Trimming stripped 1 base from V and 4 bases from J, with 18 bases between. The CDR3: CASSLLRGENRNQPQHF. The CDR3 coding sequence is TGCGCCAGCAGCTTGTTGCGAGGGGAAAACAGAAATCAGCCCCAGCATTTT.

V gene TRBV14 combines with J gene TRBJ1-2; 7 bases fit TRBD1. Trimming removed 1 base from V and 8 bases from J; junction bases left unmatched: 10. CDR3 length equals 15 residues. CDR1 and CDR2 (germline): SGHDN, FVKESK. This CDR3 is CASSQVSRGLTGYTF. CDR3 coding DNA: TGTGCCAGCAGCCAAGTTTCTAGGGGGCTGACCGGCTACACCTTC.

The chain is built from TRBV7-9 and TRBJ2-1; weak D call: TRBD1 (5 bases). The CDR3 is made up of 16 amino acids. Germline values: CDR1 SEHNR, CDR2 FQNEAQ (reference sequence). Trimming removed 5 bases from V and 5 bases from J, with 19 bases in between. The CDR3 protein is CASSAMRQLIDNEQFF. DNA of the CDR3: TGTGCCAGCAGCGCCATGCGACAGCTTATAGACAATGAGCAGTTCTTC.